This TCR beta chain comes out of a study of cytomegalovirus exposure and HLA in healthy donors. General study findings and limits: Most TCR sequences were uncommon, yet certain public TCRs appeared in many donors. The authors later found HLA-associated TCR beta chains more clonally expanded than equally common others. Across donors, sequencing depth was assumed by presence/absence analyses to be roughly uniform.

Note on this clone: Its antigen is unknown.

Use of 60 Vbeta and 13 Jbeta primers characterized the PCR. The table came from immunoSEQ multiplex PCR; TCRdb's copy has only in-frame clones and leaves some out. The table has approximately 180,000 clones, around 81% seen once; the top ten hold 1.5% to 2%. Germline CDR1 MDHEN, CDR2 SYDVKM. With 2 bases clipped from V and 6 bases from J, the junction kept 5 bases outside the gene matches. The CDR3 totals 15 residues. The rearrangement uses TRBV28 and TRBJ2-1; TRBD2 aligns across 9 bases. This TCR was recovered from a man aged 18 to 30 in good health and CMV-seronegative. Sequenced input: PBMCs. The CDR3 loop reads CASSLRGLASNEQFF. The CDR3 DNA sequence: TGTGCCAGCAGTTTAAGAGGACTAGCGAGCAATGAGCAGTTCTTC.